This T cell receptor beta chain was identified in a study of cytomegalovirus exposure and HLA in healthy donors. Study-wide points: There were under 200 TCR beta chains listed as cytomegalovirus-associated. In a later analysis, several top co-occurrence clusters appeared linked to parvovirus B19, influenza, CMV and Epstein-Barr virus. An analysis was carried out later, and it reportedly showed fewer N-insertions in an Asian-associated ancestry cluster than the approximately 700-donor mean. In a later analysis, V- and J-gene trimming of beta chains associated with a DCLRE1C missense variant, replicated independently.

The germline V and J ends were trimmed by 6 bases and 3 bases, with 5 bases remaining between them. CDR3 size: 11 residues. Germline V gives CDR1 MDHEN, CDR2 SYDVKM. In this sample, this clone turned up once. As yet, its antigen is unknown. PCR amplification relied on 60 Vbeta primers (plus 13 Jbeta primers). Repertoires were generated with immunoSEQ multiplex PCR, while TCRdb's copy carries only in-frame clones and drops some. The sample contains 120,000 to 150,000 clones, about 72% of which appear only once. The TCR comes from a man in his forties or fifties in good health and CMV-seronegative. Source material: PBMCs. The gene calls are TRBV28 and TRBJ2-5; D is ambiguous. CDR3 sequence: CASRSKETQYF. In nucleotides, the CDR3 is TGTGCCAGCAGATCCAAAGAGACCCAGTACTTC.